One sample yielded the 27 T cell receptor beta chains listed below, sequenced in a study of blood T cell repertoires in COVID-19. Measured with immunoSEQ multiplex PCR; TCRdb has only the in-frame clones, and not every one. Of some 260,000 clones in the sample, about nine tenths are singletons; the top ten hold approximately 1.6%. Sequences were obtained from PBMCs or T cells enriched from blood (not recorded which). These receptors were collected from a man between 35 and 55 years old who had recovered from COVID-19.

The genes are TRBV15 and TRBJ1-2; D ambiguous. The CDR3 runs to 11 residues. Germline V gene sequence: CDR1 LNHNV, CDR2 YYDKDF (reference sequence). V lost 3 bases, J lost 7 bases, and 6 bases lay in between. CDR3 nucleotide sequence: TGTGCCACCAGCAGCCCTTCTGGCTACACCTTC. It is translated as CATSSPSGYTF.

The CDR3 sequence: CASSLGLASGEQFF. Here the CDR3 DNA reads TGTGCCAGCAGCTTAGGACTAGCGTCTGGTGAGCAGTTCTTC. The rearrangement joins TRBV11-3 to TRBJ2-1; TRBD2 aligns across 8 bases. The V gene's germline CDR1 is SGHNT and CDR2 YENEEA. CDR3 length equals 14 residues. V trimming: 1 base; J trimming: 9 bases; junction bases outside the gene matches: 5.

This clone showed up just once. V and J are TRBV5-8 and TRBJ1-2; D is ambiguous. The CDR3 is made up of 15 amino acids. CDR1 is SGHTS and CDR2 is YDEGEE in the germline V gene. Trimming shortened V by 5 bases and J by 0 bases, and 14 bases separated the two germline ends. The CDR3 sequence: CASRVRLGANYGYTF. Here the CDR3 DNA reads TGTGCCAGCAGGGTTCGCCTGGGAGCTAACTATGGCTACACCTTC.

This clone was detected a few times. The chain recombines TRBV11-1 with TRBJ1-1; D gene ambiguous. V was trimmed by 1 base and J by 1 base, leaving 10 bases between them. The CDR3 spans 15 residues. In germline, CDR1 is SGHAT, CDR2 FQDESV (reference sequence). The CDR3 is CASSLGWQANTEAFF. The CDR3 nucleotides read TGTGCCAGCAGCTTAGGTTGGCAGGCGAACACTGAAGCTTTCTTT.

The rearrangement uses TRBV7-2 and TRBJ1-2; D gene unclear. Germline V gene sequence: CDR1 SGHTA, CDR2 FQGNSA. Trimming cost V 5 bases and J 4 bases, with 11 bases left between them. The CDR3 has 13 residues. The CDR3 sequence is CASSLTSLYGYTF. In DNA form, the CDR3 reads TGTGCCAGCAGCCTCACCAGTCTCTATGGCTACACCTTC.

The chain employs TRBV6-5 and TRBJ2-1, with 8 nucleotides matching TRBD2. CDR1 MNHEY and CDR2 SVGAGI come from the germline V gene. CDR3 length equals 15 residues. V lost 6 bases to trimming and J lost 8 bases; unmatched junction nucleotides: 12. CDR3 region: CASSSSGSSSYEQFF. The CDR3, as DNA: TGTGCCAGCAGCTCCAGCGGGAGCTCTTCGTATGAGCAGTTCTTC.

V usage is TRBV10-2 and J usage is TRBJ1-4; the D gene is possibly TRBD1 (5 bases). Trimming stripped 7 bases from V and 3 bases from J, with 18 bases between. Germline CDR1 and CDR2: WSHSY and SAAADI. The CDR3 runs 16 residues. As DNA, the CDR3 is TGCGCCAGCAACCGACAAGGTGGAGGGGCTAATGAAAAACTGTTTTTT. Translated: CASNRQGGGANEKLFF.

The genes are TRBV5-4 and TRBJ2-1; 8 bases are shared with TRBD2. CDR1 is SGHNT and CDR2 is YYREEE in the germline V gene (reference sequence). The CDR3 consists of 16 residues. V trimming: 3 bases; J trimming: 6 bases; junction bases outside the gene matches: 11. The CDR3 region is CASSWAGTRAGNEQFF. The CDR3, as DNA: TGTGCCAGCAGCTGGGCCGGGACTAGGGCCGGCAATGAGCAGTTCTTC. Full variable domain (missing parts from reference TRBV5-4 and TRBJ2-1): ETGVTQSPTHLIKTRGQQVTLRCSSQSGHNTVSWYQQALGQGPQFIFQYYREEENGRGNFPPRFSGLQFPNYSSELNVNALELDDSALYLCASSWAGTRAGNEQFFGPGTRLTVL.

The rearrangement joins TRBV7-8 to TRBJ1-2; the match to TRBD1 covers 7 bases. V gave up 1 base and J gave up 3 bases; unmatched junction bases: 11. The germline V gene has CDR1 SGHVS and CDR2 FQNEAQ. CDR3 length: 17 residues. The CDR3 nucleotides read TGTGCCAGCAGCTTAGTCAGGCCTTCCACAGGGGACTATGGCTACACCTTC. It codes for CASSLVRPSTGDYGYTF.

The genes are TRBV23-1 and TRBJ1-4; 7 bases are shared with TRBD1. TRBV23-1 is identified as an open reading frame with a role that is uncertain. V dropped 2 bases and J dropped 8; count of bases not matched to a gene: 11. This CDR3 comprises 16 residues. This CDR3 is CASSQRNSQGGEKLFF. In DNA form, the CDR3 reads TGCGCCAGCAGTCAAAGAAATTCGCAGGGGGGAGAAAAACTGTTTTTT.

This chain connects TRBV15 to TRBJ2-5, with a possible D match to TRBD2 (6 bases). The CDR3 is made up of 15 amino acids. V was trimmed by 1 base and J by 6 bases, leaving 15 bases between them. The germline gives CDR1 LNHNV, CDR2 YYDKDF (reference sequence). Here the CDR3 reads CATSRGRASAQTQYF. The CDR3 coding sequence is TGTGCCACCAGCAGAGGGCGAGCTAGCGCGCAGACCCAGTACTTC. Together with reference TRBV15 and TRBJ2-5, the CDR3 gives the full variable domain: DAMVIQNPRYQVTQFGKPVTLSCSQTLNHNVMYWYQQKSSQAPKLLFHYYDKDFNNEADTPDNFQSRRPNTSFCFLDIRSPGLGDTAMYLCATSRGRASAQTQYFGPGTRLLVL.

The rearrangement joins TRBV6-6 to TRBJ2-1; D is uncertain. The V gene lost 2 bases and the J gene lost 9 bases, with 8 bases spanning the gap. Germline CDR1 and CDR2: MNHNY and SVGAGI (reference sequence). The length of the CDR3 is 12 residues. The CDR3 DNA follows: TGTGCCAGCAGTTACCTAGATGGTGAGCAGTTCTTC. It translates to CASSYLDGEQFF.

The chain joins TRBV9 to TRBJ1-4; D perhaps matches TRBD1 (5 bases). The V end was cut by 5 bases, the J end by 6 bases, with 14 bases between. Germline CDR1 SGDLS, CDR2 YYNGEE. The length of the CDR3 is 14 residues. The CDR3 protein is CASSVAGDHEKLFF. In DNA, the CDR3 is TGTGCCAGCAGTGTCGCGGGGGACCATGAAAAACTGTTTTTT. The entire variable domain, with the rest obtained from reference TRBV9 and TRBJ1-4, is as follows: DSGVTQTPKHLITATGQRVTLRCSPRSGDLSVYWYQQSLDQGLQFLIQYYNGEERAKGNILERFSAQQFPDLHSELNLSSLELGDSALYFCASSVAGDHEKLFFGSGTQLSVL.

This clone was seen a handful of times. CDR3 in DNA: TGTGCCAGCAGGCCCAGGGGTTTCAATGAGCAGTTCTTC. As protein: CASRPRGFNEQFF. J is TRBJ2-1 and V is TRBV27; D may be TRBD1 (6 bases). The CDR3 runs to 13 residues. Germline-derived CDR1 and CDR2 are MNHEY and SMNVEV (reference sequence). V lost 6 bases, J lost 6 bases, and 12 bases lay in between.

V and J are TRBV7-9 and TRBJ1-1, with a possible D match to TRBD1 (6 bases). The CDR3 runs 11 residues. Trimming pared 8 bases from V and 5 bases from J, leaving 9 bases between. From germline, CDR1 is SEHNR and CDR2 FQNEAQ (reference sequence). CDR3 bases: TGTGCCAGCGGAAGGGGGACTGAAGCTTTCTTT. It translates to CASGRGTEAFF.

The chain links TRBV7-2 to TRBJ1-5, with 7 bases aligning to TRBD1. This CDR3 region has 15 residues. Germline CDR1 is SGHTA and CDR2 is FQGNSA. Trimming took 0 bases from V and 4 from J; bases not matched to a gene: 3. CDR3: CASSLAGGQNQPQHF. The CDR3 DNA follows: TGTGCCAGCAGCTTAGCAGGGGGCCAGAATCAGCCCCAGCATTTT.

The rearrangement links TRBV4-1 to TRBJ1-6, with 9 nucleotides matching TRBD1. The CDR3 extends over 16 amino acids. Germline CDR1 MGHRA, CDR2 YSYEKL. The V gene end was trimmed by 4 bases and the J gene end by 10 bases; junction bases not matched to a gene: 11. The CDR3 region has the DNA TGCGCCAGCAGCCTCTCGGGGACAGGGTATGGGTCACCCCTCCACTTT. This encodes CASSLSGTGYGSPLHF.

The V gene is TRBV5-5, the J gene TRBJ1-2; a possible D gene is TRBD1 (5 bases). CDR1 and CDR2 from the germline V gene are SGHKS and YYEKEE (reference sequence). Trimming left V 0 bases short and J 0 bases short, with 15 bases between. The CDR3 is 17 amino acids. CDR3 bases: TGTGCCAGCAGCTTGGTATCAGGGCCGCACTCTAACTATGGCTACACCTTC. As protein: CASSLVSGPHSNYGYTF.

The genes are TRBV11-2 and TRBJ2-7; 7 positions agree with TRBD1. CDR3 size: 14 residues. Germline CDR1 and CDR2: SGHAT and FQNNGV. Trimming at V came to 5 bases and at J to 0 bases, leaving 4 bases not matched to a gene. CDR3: CASSTQGSSYEQYF. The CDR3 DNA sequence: TGTGCCAGCAGCACACAGGGGTCCTCCTACGAGCAGTACTTC.

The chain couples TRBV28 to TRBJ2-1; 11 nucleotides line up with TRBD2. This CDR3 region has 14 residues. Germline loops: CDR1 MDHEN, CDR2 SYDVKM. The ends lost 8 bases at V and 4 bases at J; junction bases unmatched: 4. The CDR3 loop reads CASRTSGSYNEQFF. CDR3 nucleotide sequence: TGTGCCAGCCGGACTAGCGGGTCTTACAATGAGCAGTTCTTC.

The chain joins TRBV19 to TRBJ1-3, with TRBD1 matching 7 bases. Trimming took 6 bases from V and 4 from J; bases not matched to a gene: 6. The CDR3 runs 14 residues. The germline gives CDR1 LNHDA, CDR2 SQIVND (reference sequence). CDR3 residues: CASRNRGIGNTIYF. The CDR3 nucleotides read TGTGCCAGTAGGAACAGGGGAATCGGAAACACCATATATTTT. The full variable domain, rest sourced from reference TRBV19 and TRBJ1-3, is DGGITQSPKYLFRKEGQNVTLSCEQNLNHDAMYWYRQDPGQGLRLIYYSQIVNDFQKGDIAEGYSVSREKKESFPLTVTSAQKNPTAFYLCASRNRGIGNTIYFGEGSWLTVV.

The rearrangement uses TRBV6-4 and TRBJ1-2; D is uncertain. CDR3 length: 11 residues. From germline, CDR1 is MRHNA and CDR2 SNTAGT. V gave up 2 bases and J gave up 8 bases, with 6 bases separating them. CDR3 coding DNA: TGTGCCAGCAGTGACGGCGGGGGCTACACCTTC. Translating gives CASSDGGGYTF.

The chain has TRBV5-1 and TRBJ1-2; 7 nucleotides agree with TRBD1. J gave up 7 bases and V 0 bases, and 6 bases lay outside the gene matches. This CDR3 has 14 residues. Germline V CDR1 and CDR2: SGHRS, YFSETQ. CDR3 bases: TGCGCCAGCAGCTTGGAGCACAGGGGAGCTGGCTACACCTTC. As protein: CASSLEHRGAGYTF.

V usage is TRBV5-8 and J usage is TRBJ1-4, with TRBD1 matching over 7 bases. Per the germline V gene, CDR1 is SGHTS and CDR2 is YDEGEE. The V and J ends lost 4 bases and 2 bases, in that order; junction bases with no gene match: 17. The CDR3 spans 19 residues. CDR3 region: CASSPGQPGDFGTNEKLFF. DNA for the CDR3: TGTGCCAGCAGCCCGGGACAGCCGGGCGATTTTGGGACTAATGAAAAACTGTTTTTT.

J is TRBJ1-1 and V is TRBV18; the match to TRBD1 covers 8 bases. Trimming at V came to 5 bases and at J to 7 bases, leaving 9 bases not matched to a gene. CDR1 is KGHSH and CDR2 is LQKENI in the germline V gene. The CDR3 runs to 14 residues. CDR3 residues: CASSYGQGGLEAFF. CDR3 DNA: TGTGCCAGCTCATACGGACAGGGAGGTCTTGAAGCTTTCTTT.

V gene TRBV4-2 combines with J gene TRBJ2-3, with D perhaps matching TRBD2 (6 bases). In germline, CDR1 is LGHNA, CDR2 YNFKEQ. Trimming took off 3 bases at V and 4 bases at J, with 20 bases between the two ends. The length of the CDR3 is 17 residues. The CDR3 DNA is TGTGCCAGCAGCCATTCAAGGACTATCTTCGTGGCAGATACGCAGTATTTT. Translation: CASSHSRTIFVADTQYF.

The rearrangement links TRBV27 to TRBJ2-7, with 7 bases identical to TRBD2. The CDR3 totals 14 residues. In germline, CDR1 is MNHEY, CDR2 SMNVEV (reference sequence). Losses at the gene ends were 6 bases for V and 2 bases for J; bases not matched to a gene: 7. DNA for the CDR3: TGTGCCAGCAGCTTTACTGCGGGAGCCTACGAGCAGTACTTC. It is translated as CASSFTAGAYEQYF.